The clone carrying this T cell receptor (beta chain) was observed at least ten times. The antigen is unknown. It was genomic DNA that served as the template for profiling TCR beta VDJ and CDR3. TCRdb reprocessed the reads via MiXCR and lists one record per CDR3 protein. The sample carries approximately 180,000 distinct CDR3 sequences, around 48% recorded once. This entry is derived from a study of CD8+CD57+ T cells in acquired aplastic anemia. At the level of the study: Isolated CD4+ and CD8+ cells, once sorted, yielded DNA averaging around 3 ug. Study outcomes and limitations: No significant difference in CD8+ Simpson's diversity was found between patients and controls. Patients and controls had in common 25 to 35 CD8+ CDR3 sequences.

CD8+CD57+ cell expansion had been shown by flow cytometry in patients chosen for sequencing. Severe acquired aplastic anemia was the diagnosis recorded for all patients. CDR3 length equals 14 residues. V was clipped by 7 bases and J by 7 bases, with 17 bases between them. This chain uses TRBV12-3 or TRBV12-4 with TRBJ1-5, with D maybe TRBD1 (5 bases). This sequence was found in a human donor with aplastic anemia. The sequenced sample consisted of sorted CD4+, CD8+, or CD8+CD57+ T cells (not recorded which) from PBMCs. The CDR3, as DNA: TGTGCCAGCACCCTGGCAAGTAAGGGGCAGCCCCAGCATTTT. This gives the protein CASTLASKGQPQHF.